A selection of T cell receptor beta chains follows, all from one sample in a study of blood T cell repertoires in COVID-19. TCRdb's table, derived via immunoSEQ multiplex PCR, lists solely in-frame clones and lacks some. The sample lists 100,000 to 120,000 clones, around 84% occurring once. Source material: peripheral blood. These receptors were collected from a middle-aged man with acute or convalescent COVID-19. CDR3s include the opening cysteine and the closing phenylalanine or tryptophan. A D gene is named only where the DNA matches it firmly. Not all rows give a size; the values are once, few, many and, for expanded clones, a class.

j_call: TRBJ2-7; d_call: TRBD1; clone_size: .; v_call: TRBV6-5; cdr3_aa: CASRRQGTTYEQYF; cdr3_nt: TGTGCCAGCAGGAGACAGGGTACAACCTACGAGCAGTACTTC
j_call: TRBJ2-3; d_call: TRBD1; clone_size: few; v_call: TRBV10-1; cdr3_aa: CASSEYRGPADTQYF; cdr3_nt: TGCGCCAGCAGTGAGTACAGGGGGCCGGCAGATACGCAGTATTTT
j_call: TRBJ2-1; d_call: TRBD2; clone_size: .; v_call: TRBV5-4; cdr3_aa: CASSPPGLAGGTQFGEQFF; cdr3_nt: TGTGCCAGCAGCCCTCCGGGACTAGCGGGGGGGACGCAATTCGGGGAGCAGTTCTTC
j_call: TRBJ1-2; d_call: TRBD1; clone_size: .; v_call: TRBV12-3/TRBV12-4; cdr3_aa: CASSFQGVYTF; cdr3_nt: TGTGCCAGCAGTTTTCAGGGGGTCTACACCTTC
j_call: TRBJ2-3; d_call: TRBD2; clone_size: once; v_call: TRBV9; cdr3_aa: CASSSRTSGGARDTQYF; cdr3_nt: TGTGCCAGCAGCTCCAGGACTAGCGGGGGGGCCAGGGATACGCAGTATTTT
j_call: TRBJ2-7; d_call: .; clone_size: .; v_call: TRBV5-1; cdr3_aa: CASSPQGGHEQYF; cdr3_nt: TGCGCCAGCAGCCCCCAGGGGGGCCACGAGCAGTACTTC
j_call: TRBJ1-5; d_call: .; clone_size: few; v_call: TRBV6-5; cdr3_aa: CASSYFFVGANQPQHF; cdr3_nt: TGTGCCAGCAGTTATTTTTTCGTAGGGGCTAATCAGCCCCAGCATTTT
j_call: TRBJ2-7; d_call: TRBD1; clone_size: few; v_call: TRBV29-1; cdr3_aa: CSVGTGEYEQYF; cdr3_nt: TGCAGCGTTGGGACAGGAGAGTACGAGCAGTACTTC
j_call: TRBJ2-2; d_call: TRBD1; clone_size: few; v_call: TRBV9; cdr3_aa: CASSPARDRATGELFF; cdr3_nt: TGTGCCAGCAGCCCAGCCCGGGACAGGGCAACCGGGGAGCTGTTTTTT
j_call: TRBJ1-2; d_call: .; clone_size: .; v_call: TRBV6-4; cdr3_aa: CASSDPRVYGYTF; cdr3_nt: TGTGCCAGCAGTGACCCCAGGGTCTATGGCTACACCTTC
j_call: TRBJ2-7; d_call: TRBD1; clone_size: .; v_call: TRBV29-1; cdr3_aa: CSVQKLIGQGNEQYF; cdr3_nt: TGCAGCGTTCAGAAATTGATCGGACAGGGGAACGAGCAGTACTTC
j_call: TRBJ2-7; d_call: TRBD1; clone_size: .; v_call: TRBV6-5; cdr3_aa: CASNHPGQLYEQYF; cdr3_nt: TGTGCCAGCAATCACCCGGGACAGCTCTACGAGCAGTACTTC
j_call: TRBJ2-3; d_call: TRBD2; clone_size: .; v_call: TRBV5-1; cdr3_aa: CASSYSGDSTDTQYF; cdr3_nt: TGCGCCAGCAGCTATAGCGGGGACAGCACAGATACGCAGTATTTT
j_call: TRBJ1-1; d_call: .; clone_size: .; v_call: TRBV4-1; cdr3_aa: CASSQVEQGNTEAFF; cdr3_nt: TGCGCCAGCAGCCAAGTTGAACAGGGGAACACTGAAGCTTTCTTT
j_call: TRBJ2-5; d_call: .; clone_size: .; v_call: TRBV2; cdr3_aa: CASSEVRQETQYF; cdr3_nt: TGTGCCAGCAGTGAAGTTCGGCAAGAGACCCAGTACTTC
j_call: TRBJ2-1; d_call: .; clone_size: .; v_call: TRBV5-1; cdr3_aa: CASSGSWQVYNEQFF; cdr3_nt: TGCGCCAGCAGTGGGTCTTGGCAGGTCTACAATGAGCAGTTCTTC
j_call: TRBJ2-2; d_call: TRBD1; clone_size: .; v_call: TRBV10-3; cdr3_aa: CAISDPGQGTGELFF; cdr3_nt: TGTGCCATCAGTGACCCGGGACAGGGCACCGGGGAGCTGTTTTTT
j_call: TRBJ2-7; d_call: .; clone_size: .; v_call: TRBV5-4; cdr3_aa: CASSSQGFPYEQYF; cdr3_nt: TGTGCCAGCAGCTCGCAGGGGTTCCCCTACGAGCAGTACTTC
j_call: TRBJ2-7; d_call: TRBD1; clone_size: once; v_call: TRBV25-1; cdr3_aa: CASSLNVAGGYEQYF; cdr3_nt: TGTGCCAGCAGTCTTAACGTCGCAGGGGGTTACGAGCAGTACTTC
j_call: TRBJ1-2; d_call: TRBD1; clone_size: .; v_call: TRBV24-1; cdr3_aa: CATSDTSLRDRGPEGYTF; cdr3_nt: TGTGCCACCAGTGATACAAGCCTCCGGGACAGGGGGCCAGAGGGCTACACCTTC
j_call: TRBJ2-7; d_call: .; clone_size: few; v_call: TRBV9; cdr3_aa: CASSVGMGGNSYEQYF; cdr3_nt: TGTGCCAGCAGCGTAGGGATGGGGGGAAACTCCTACGAGCAGTACTTC
j_call: TRBJ2-2; d_call: .; clone_size: .; v_call: TRBV5-1; cdr3_aa: CASSEWTRTNTGELFF; cdr3_nt: TGCGCCAGCAGCGAATGGACACGGACGAACACCGGGGAGCTGTTTTTT
j_call: TRBJ1-1; d_call: TRBD1; clone_size: .; v_call: TRBV2; cdr3_aa: CASSEGQGVSEAFF; cdr3_nt: TGTGCCAGCAGTGAGGGGCAGGGGGTTTCTGAAGCTTTCTTT
j_call: TRBJ2-7; d_call: TRBD2; clone_size: .; v_call: TRBV19; cdr3_aa: CASSWTSGGGTEQYF; cdr3_nt: TGTGCCAGTAGTTGGACTAGCGGGGGGGGAACCGAGCAGTACTTC
j_call: TRBJ1-6; d_call: TRBD1; clone_size: .; v_call: TRBV19; cdr3_aa: CASSISTGANSPLHF; cdr3_nt: TGTGCCAGTAGTATCAGCACAGGGGCTAATTCACCCCTCCACTTT
j_call: TRBJ2-2; d_call: .; clone_size: .; v_call: TRBV6-6; cdr3_aa: CASSFRTDGELFF; cdr3_nt: TGTGCCAGCAGTTTCCGGACAGATGGGGAGCTGTTTTTT
j_call: TRBJ1-2; d_call: .; clone_size: .; v_call: TRBV7-8; cdr3_aa: CASSLAGGLDGYTF; cdr3_nt: TGTGCCAGCAGCTTAGCGGGGGGTTTGGATGGCTACACCTTC
j_call: TRBJ1-2; d_call: .; clone_size: .; v_call: TRBV7-8; cdr3_aa: CASSLSVAGANYGYTF; cdr3_nt: TGTGCCAGCAGCTTATCGGTGGCAGGGGCTAACTATGGCTACACCTTC
j_call: TRBJ2-2; d_call: .; clone_size: many; v_call: TRBV7-3; cdr3_aa: CASSLYSPANTGELFF; cdr3_nt: TGTGCCAGCAGCTTATACAGCCCCGCGAACACCGGGGAGCTGTTTTTT
j_call: TRBJ2-5; d_call: TRBD2; clone_size: .; v_call: TRBV3-1/TRBV3-2; cdr3_aa: CASSPGGVETQYF; cdr3_nt: TGTGCCAGCAGCCCGGGGGGTGTGGAGACCCAGTACTTC
j_call: TRBJ2-1; d_call: .; clone_size: .; v_call: TRBV5-1; cdr3_aa: CASSLGRASSYNEQFF; cdr3_nt: TGCGCCAGCAGCTTGGGGCGGGCCAGCTCCTACAATGAGCAGTTCTTC
j_call: TRBJ1-2; d_call: TRBD1; clone_size: .; v_call: TRBV4-2; cdr3_aa: CASSSRDRSDTNYGYTF; cdr3_nt: TGTGCCAGCAGCAGCCGGGACAGGTCAGATACTAACTATGGCTACACCTTC
j_call: TRBJ2-2; d_call: TRBD1; clone_size: .; v_call: TRBV14; cdr3_aa: CASSHLDRGVRELFF; cdr3_nt: TGTGCCAGCAGCCATTTGGACAGGGGGGTCCGGGAGCTGTTTTTT
j_call: TRBJ2-6; d_call: .; clone_size: .; v_call: TRBV29-1; cdr3_aa: CSVSRGATGANVLTF; cdr3_nt: TGCAGCGTTTCCAGGGGAGCCACTGGGGCCAACGTCCTGACTTTC
j_call: TRBJ2-3; d_call: TRBD2; clone_size: .; v_call: TRBV29-1; cdr3_aa: CSALAGGTDTQYF; cdr3_nt: TGCAGCGCTCTAGCGGGGGGAACAGATACGCAGTATTTT
j_call: TRBJ2-5; d_call: TRBD2; clone_size: once; v_call: TRBV27; cdr3_aa: CASSLFPLAGETQYF; cdr3_nt: TGTGCCAGCAGTTTATTCCCCCTAGCGGGTGAGACCCAGTACTTC
j_call: TRBJ2-3; d_call: .; clone_size: .; v_call: TRBV2; cdr3_aa: CASGVGRADTQYF; cdr3_nt: TGTGCCAGCGGTGTAGGTCGGGCAGATACGCAGTATTTT
j_call: TRBJ1-3; d_call: TRBD1; clone_size: .; v_call: TRBV10-3; cdr3_aa: CAISADRAGNTIYF; cdr3_nt: TGTGCCATCAGCGCGGACAGGGCTGGAAACACCATATATTTT
j_call: TRBJ1-1; d_call: TRBD1; clone_size: .; v_call: TRBV30; cdr3_aa: CAWSVRGTGGSYSNTEAFF; cdr3_nt: TGTGCCTGGAGTGTTAGAGGGACAGGGGGCAGTTATTCGAACACTGAAGCTTTCTTT
j_call: TRBJ2-7; d_call: TRBD1; clone_size: few; v_call: TRBV3-1/TRBV3-2; cdr3_aa: CASSRMPPGQGTYEQYF; cdr3_nt: TGTGCCAGCAGCCGGATGCCGCCGGGACAGGGGACCTACGAGCAGTACTTC
j_call: TRBJ2-7; d_call: TRBD2; clone_size: .; v_call: TRBV4-1; cdr3_aa: CASSPGLAYEQYF; cdr3_nt: TGCGCCAGCAGCCCGGGACTAGCCTACGAGCAGTACTTC
j_call: TRBJ2-1; d_call: TRBD2; clone_size: .; v_call: TRBV4-1; cdr3_aa: CASSQETLAGNEQFF; cdr3_nt: TGCGCCAGCAGCCAAGAAACGCTAGCGGGCAATGAGCAGTTCTTC
j_call: TRBJ2-7; d_call: TRBD1; clone_size: .; v_call: TRBV7-8; cdr3_aa: CASSPQGAYEQYF; cdr3_nt: TGTGCCAGCAGCCCGCAGGGGGCCTACGAGCAGTACTTC
j_call: TRBJ1-2; d_call: TRBD1; clone_size: once; v_call: TRBV7-9; cdr3_aa: CASSLEGGSYGYTF; cdr3_nt: TGTGCCAGCAGCTTAGAAGGGGGCTCCTATGGCTACACCTTC
j_call: TRBJ2-3; d_call: .; clone_size: .; v_call: TRBV5-1; cdr3_aa: CASTFRGTLSTDTQYF; cdr3_nt: TGCGCCAGCACCTTCCGGGGAACCCTTTCCACAGATACGCAGTATTTT
j_call: TRBJ2-3; d_call: TRBD1; clone_size: .; v_call: TRBV6-2/TRBV6-3; cdr3_aa: CASSYQGAGDTQYF; cdr3_nt: TGTGCCAGCAGTTACCAGGGGGCCGGAGATACGCAGTATTTT
j_call: TRBJ1-1; d_call: .; clone_size: .; v_call: TRBV4-3; cdr3_aa: CASSPAADTEAFF; cdr3_nt: TGCGCCAGCAGCCCCGCGGCGGACACTGAAGCTTTCTTT
j_call: TRBJ2-7; d_call: TRBD1; clone_size: .; v_call: TRBV24-1; cdr3_aa: CATSDRQGAFYEQYF; cdr3_nt: TGTGCCACCAGTGATCGACAGGGGGCTTTTTACGAGCAGTACTTC
j_call: TRBJ2-5; d_call: .; clone_size: .; v_call: TRBV14; cdr3_aa: CASSSVGTRETQYF; cdr3_nt: TGTGCCAGCAGCTCCGTTGGTACTCGGGAGACCCAGTACTTC
j_call: TRBJ2-1; d_call: TRBD2; clone_size: .; v_call: TRBV28; cdr3_aa: CASSHLTSGGYNEQFF; cdr3_nt: TGTGCCAGCAGCCACCTCACTAGCGGGGGCTACAATGAGCAGTTCTTC
j_call: TRBJ2-7; d_call: .; clone_size: .; v_call: TRBV6-1; cdr3_aa: CASSEALQGYEQYF; cdr3_nt: TGTGCCAGCAGTGAAGCGCTTCAGGGATACGAGCAGTACTTC
j_call: TRBJ2-2; d_call: TRBD2; clone_size: .; v_call: TRBV4-2; cdr3_aa: CASSQTSGGLTGELFF; cdr3_nt: TGTGCCAGCAGCCAAACGAGCGGGGGTCTCACCGGGGAGCTGTTTTTT
j_call: TRBJ1-1; d_call: TRBD1; clone_size: few; v_call: TRBV4-1; cdr3_aa: CASSSGQKWSAEAFF; cdr3_nt: TGCGCCAGCAGCTCGGGACAGAAGTGGAGCGCTGAAGCTTTCTTT
j_call: TRBJ1-5; d_call: .; clone_size: .; v_call: TRBV5-3; cdr3_aa: CARSLLRGRRDNQPQHF; cdr3_nt: TGTGCCAGAAGCTTGTTGCGAGGGCGTCGGGACAATCAGCCCCAGCATTTT
j_call: TRBJ2-5; d_call: TRBD2; clone_size: once; v_call: TRBV2; cdr3_aa: CASSVLGTSPETQYF; cdr3_nt: TGTGCCAGCAGTGTCCTCGGGACTAGCCCAGAGACCCAGTACTTC
j_call: TRBJ1-2; d_call: .; clone_size: .; v_call: TRBV4-1; cdr3_aa: CASSQVSQGGALYGYTF; cdr3_nt: TGCGCCAGCAGCCAAGTCTCACAAGGTGGGGCCCTCTATGGCTACACCTTC
j_call: TRBJ1-2; d_call: TRBD1; clone_size: .; v_call: TRBV6-5; cdr3_aa: CASSRDRSGYGYTF; cdr3_nt: TGTGCCAGCAGTCGGGACAGGTCGGGCTATGGCTACACCTTC
j_call: TRBJ2-2; d_call: .; clone_size: once; v_call: TRBV19; cdr3_aa: CASSLVAGELFF; cdr3_nt: TGTGCCAGTAGCCTGGTAGCCGGGGAGCTGTTTTTT
j_call: TRBJ1-2; d_call: .; clone_size: .; v_call: TRBV13; cdr3_aa: CASSLVGSGTGDYGYTF; cdr3_nt: TGTGCCAGCAGCTTAGTGGGTTCCGGGACGGGGGATTATGGCTACACCTTC
j_call: TRBJ2-6; d_call: .; clone_size: .; v_call: TRBV18; cdr3_aa: CASSKTGERGSGANVLTF; cdr3_nt: TGTGCCAGCTCAAAAACCGGCGAGAGGGGGTCTGGGGCCAACGTCCTGACTTTC